This is a list of T cell receptor beta chains from one sample in a study of T cell repertoires in cytomegalovirus infection. MiXCR, applied by TCRdb to the reads, yields one record per CDR3 protein. The sample yields over 300,000 distinct CDR3 sequences, 15% to 20% seen once. Specimen: PBMCs. These receptors all stem from a human donor in good health (CMV status not recorded). Some clones in this sample may be carry-over from other donors' samples. Both conserved end residues are part of each CDR3. D genes are given only for firm matches. A row's size may be missing; if present it is once, few, many or a size class.

D gene,V gene,clone size,J gene,CDR3 protein,CDR3 DNA
TRBD1,TRBV2,-,TRBJ2-1,CASLWQGARNEQFF,TGTGCCAGCCTTTGGCAGGGGGCGAGGAATGAGCAGTTCTTC
-,TRBV19,many,TRBJ2-6,CASSPRWSSSGANVLTF,TGTGCCAGTAGCCCACGGTGGAGCTCCTCTGGGGCCAACGTCCTGACTTTC
TRBD1,TRBV20-1,-,TRBJ1-3,CSATDRGQGNTIYF,TGCAGTGCTACGGACAGGGGTCAAGGAAACACCATATATTTT
TRBD1,TRBV6-1,few,TRBJ1-3,CASRGGQGGLAGNTIYF,TGTGCCAGCAGGGGGGGGCAGGGGGGCTTGGCTGGAAACACCATATATTTT
-,TRBV4-2,-,TRBJ2-5,CASSQDLGVAETQYF,TGTGCCAGCAGCCAAGATTTGGGGGTGGCTGAGACCCAGTACTTC
-,TRBV7-8,-,TRBJ2-3,CASSFLFLGTADTQYF,TGTGCCAGCAGCTTTCTGTTTCTAGGGACTGCAGATACGCAGTATTTT
-,TRBV7-2,many,TRBJ1-1,CASSSGGGEGAFF,TGTGCCAGCAGCTCCGGGGGGGGAGAAGGAGCTTTCTTT
TRBD2,TRBV5-1,few,TRBJ2-3,CASSFPPGLAGGSSTDTQYF,TGCGCCAGCAGCTTCCCGCCGGGACTAGCGGGGGGGTCTAGCACAGATACGCAGTATTTT
-,TRBV19,few,TRBJ1-5,CASSFYSGRPEPQHF,TGTGCCAGTAGTTTCTACTCGGGACGGCCCGAACCCCAGCATTTT
-,TRBV20-1,-,TRBJ2-7,CSARREGQPVEQYF,TGCAGTGCTAGACGGGAAGGCCAGCCTGTCGAGCAGTACTTC
TRBD2,TRBV11-2,many,TRBJ2-3,CASSLSGVAGDQYF,TGTGCCAGCAGCTTGTCTGGGGTAGCGGGGGATCAGTATTTT
-,TRBV7-2,many,TRBJ2-5,CASSPEGFGTETQYF,TGTGCCAGCAGCCCCGAAGGCTTCGGGACAGAGACCCAGTACTTC
-,TRBV18,-,TRBJ2-3,CASSPRYGTDTQYF,TGTGCCAGCTCACCACGGTATGGCACAGATACGCAGTATTTT
-,TRBV28,few,TRBJ1-2,CASSTLPNRQSNYGYTF,TGTGCCAGCAGTACTCTACCAAACAGGCAATCTAACTATGGCTACACCTTC
TRBD2,TRBV19,-,TRBJ2-7,CASSTDTRGAYEQYF,TGTGCCAGTAGTACGGACACCCGGGGGGCCTACGAGCAGTACTTC
-,TRBV7-2,-,TRBJ1-1,CASSLAPGPMNTEAFF,TGTGCCAGCAGCTTAGCCCCAGGGCCCATGAACACTGAAGCTTTCTTT